The 5 T cell receptor beta chains below come from one sample, sequenced in a study of OX40 agonist ivuxolimab in advanced cancers. Clones were sequenced by immunoSEQ multiplex PCR, and TCRdb holds only the in-frame ones, with some missing. This sample has approximately 43,000 clones; just under 90% occur once, and the top ten carry 35% to 40%. The sequences come from CD4+ or CD8+ T cells sorted from blood, collected in a trial of the OX40 agonist ivuxolimab. The receptors stem from an adult with an advanced solid tumor such as melanoma, head and neck, liver or kidney cancer.

The chain joins TRBV11-3 to TRBJ2-7; TRBD1 aligns across 9 bases. The CDR3 is 13 residues long. The germline V gene encodes CDR1 SGHNT and CDR2 YENEEA. The J segment lost 6 bases and the V segment lost 8 bases, leaving 8 bases of the junction unmatched. The CDR3: CASGRDRVAEQYF. In nucleotides, the CDR3 is TGTGCCAGCGGCCGGGACAGGGTAGCCGAGCAGTACTTC.

The chain combines TRBV13 with TRBJ2-7; 15 bases are a match to TRBD2. Per germline, CDR1 PRHDT and CDR2 FYEKMQ (reference sequence). V shed 5 bases and J 0 bases; nucleotides not matched to a gene: 8. CDR3 length equals 18 residues. CDR3 region: CASSPRTSGGASSYEQYF. The CDR3, as DNA: TGTGCCAGCAGCCCCCGGACTAGCGGGGGGGCCAGCTCCTACGAGCAGTACTTC.

This chain connects TRBV18 to TRBJ2-3, with D unclear. CDR1 and CDR2 (germline): KGHSH, LQKENI. V was clipped by 3 bases and J by 6 bases, with 4 bases between them. This CDR3 is 11 amino acids long. CDR3 DNA sequence: TGTGCCAGCTCACCGGTTGATACGCAGTATTTT. This codes for CASSPVDTQYF.

The chain has TRBV18 and TRBJ2-1; unclear D gene. This CDR3 contains 15 residues. Trimming took 0 bases from V and 0 from J, leaving 6 bases between them. The V gene's germline CDR1 is KGHSH and CDR2 LQKENI. CDR3 amino acids: CASSPPGISYNEQFF. CDR3 nucleotides: TGTGCCAGCTCACCACCAGGTATCTCCTACAATGAGCAGTTCTTC.

The chain links TRBV19 to TRBJ1-4; no definite D call. Germline values: CDR1 LNHDA, CDR2 SQIVND (reference sequence). The CDR3 contains 15 residues. Deletions cut 0 bases from V and 4 bases from J, with 9 bases between. CDR3: CASSIDPGNNEKLFF. In DNA form, the CDR3 reads TGTGCCAGTAGTATAGATCCGGGGAATAATGAAAAACTGTTTTTT.